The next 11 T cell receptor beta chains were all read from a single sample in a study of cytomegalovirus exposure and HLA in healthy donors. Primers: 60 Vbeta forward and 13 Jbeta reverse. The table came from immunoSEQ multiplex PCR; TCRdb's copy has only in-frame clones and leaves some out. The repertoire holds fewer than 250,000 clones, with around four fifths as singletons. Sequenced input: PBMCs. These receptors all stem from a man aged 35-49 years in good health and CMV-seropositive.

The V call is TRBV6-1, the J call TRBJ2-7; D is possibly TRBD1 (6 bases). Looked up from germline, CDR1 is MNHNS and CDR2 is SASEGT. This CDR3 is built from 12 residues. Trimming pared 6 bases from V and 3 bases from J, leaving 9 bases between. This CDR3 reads CASRTGVYEQYF. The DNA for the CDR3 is TGTGCCAGCAGGACAGGAGTCTACGAGCAGTACTTC.

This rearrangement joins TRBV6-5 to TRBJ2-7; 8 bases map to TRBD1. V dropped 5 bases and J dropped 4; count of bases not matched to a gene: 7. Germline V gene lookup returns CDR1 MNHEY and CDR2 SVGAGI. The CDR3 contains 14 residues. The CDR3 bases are TGTGCCAGCAGTCGACAGGGGAAAAGTTACGAGCAGTACTTC. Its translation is CASSRQGKSYEQYF.

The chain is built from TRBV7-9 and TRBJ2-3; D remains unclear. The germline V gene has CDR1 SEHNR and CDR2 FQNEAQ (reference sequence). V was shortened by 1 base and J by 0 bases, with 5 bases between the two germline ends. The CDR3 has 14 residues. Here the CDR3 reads CASSLGRSTDTQYF. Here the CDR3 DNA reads TGTGCCAGCAGCTTAGGGCGGAGCACAGATACGCAGTATTTT.

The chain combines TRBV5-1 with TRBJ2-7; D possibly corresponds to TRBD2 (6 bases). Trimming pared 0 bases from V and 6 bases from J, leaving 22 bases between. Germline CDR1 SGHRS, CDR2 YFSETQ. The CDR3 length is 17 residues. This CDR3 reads CASSLDGVGLASREQYF. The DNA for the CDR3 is TGCGCCAGCAGCTTGGATGGGGTAGGGCTAGCGTCGCGCGAGCAGTACTTC.

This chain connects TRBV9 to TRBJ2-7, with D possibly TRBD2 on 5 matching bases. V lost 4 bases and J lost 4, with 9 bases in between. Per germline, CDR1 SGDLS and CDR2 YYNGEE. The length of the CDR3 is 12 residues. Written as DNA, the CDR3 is TGTGCCAGCAGCCCACGGGGTTACGAGCAGTACTTC. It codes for CASSPRGYEQYF. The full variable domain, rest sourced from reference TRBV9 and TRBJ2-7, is DSGVTQTPKHLITATGQRVTLRCSPRSGDLSVYWYQQSLDQGLQFLIQYYNGEERAKGNILERFSAQQFPDLHSELNLSSLELGDSALYFCASSPRGYEQYFGPGTRLTVT.

The CDR3 DNA follows: TGTGCCAGCAGCAGGAACTATGGCTACACCTTC. This encodes CASSRNYGYTF. This chain uses TRBV28 with TRBJ1-2; the D is unclear. Germline CDR1 and CDR2: MDHEN and SYDVKM. V lost 6 bases and J 2 bases, leaving 4 bases between the germline ends. This CDR3 is built from 11 residues.

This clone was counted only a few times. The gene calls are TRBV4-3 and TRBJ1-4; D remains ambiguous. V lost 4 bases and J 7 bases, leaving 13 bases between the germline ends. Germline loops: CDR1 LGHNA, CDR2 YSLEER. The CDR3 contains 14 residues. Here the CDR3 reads CASSRSGGFEKLFF. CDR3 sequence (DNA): TGCGCCAGCAGCCGATCAGGCGGGTTTGAAAAACTGTTTTTT.

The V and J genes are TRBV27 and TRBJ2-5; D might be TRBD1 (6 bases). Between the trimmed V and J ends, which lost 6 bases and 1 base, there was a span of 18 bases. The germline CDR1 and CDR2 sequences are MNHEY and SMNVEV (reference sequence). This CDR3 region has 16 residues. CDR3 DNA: TGTGCCAGCAGATCAAGACCCGGACAGAGCCAAGAGACCCAGTACTTC. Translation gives CASRSRPGQSQETQYF.

CDR3 nucleotides: TGCAGCGTCCCTGCCGGGACAGGGGATGAAGGCTATGGCTACACCTTC. It specifies CSVPAGTGDEGYGYTF. The rearrangement uses TRBV29-1 and TRBJ1-2; 10 bases are shared with TRBD1. There are 16 residues in the CDR3. Germline V CDR1 and CDR2: SQVTM, ANQGSEA. Trimming took 6 bases from V and 4 from J; bases not matched to a gene: 14.

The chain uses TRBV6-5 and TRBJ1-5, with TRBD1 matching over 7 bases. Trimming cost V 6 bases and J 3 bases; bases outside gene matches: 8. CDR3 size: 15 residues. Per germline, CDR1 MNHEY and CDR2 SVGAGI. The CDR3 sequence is CASRPGQRNNQPQHF. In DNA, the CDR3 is TGTGCCAGCAGACCGGGACAGAGAAACAATCAGCCCCAGCATTTT.

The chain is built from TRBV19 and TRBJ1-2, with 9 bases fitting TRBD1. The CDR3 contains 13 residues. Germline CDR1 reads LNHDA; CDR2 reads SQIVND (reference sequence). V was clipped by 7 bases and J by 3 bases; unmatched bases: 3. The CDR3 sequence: CASIDRGDYGYTF. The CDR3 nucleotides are TGTGCCAGTATTGACAGGGGGGACTATGGCTACACCTTC.